This T cell receptor (beta chain) stems from a study of blood T cell repertoires in COVID-19. Study background: Acute-phase and convalescent COVID-19 samples originated in the United States, Italy and Spain. PBMCs, B-cell-depleted T cells, or T cells provided the cDNA or gDNA that made up the material.

As handled by the study authors: Reference gene primer amplification gave estimated nucleated cell counts. The data were produced by immunoSEQ multiplex PCR, yet TCRdb's version contains in-frame clones alone and is incomplete. V, J and clone size are those of that table, while D and trimming were read from the DNA. This repertoire shows under 300,000 clones, more than 85% found once; its top ten account for around 3.6%. The CDR3 sequence is 13 residues long. V dropped 10 bases and J dropped 7; count of bases not matched to a gene: 4. Germline-derived CDR1 and CDR2 are MNHEY and SVGAGI. The receptor's source is a man younger than 35 with active or convalescent COVID-19. The rearrangement uses TRBV6-5 and TRBJ2-1; 13 bases are a match to TRBD2. The source material was peripheral blood. This CDR3 reads CATTSGGKNEQFF. The CDR3 DNA follows: TGTGCCACGACTAGCGGGGGGAAAAATGAGCAGTTCTTC.